This TCR beta chain appears in the sequencing data of a study of siplizumab effects on memory and regulatory T cells. Study-wide results and limits: Siplizumab significantly reduced alloreactive sequences traceable to unstimulated CD4+ memory cells. Naive T cells, seemingly more diverse than memory cells, seemed major alloresponse contributors.

Of note for this clone: What it binds is not known.

Some clones are missing from TCRdb's copy, which holds only in-frame ones; the method was immunoSEQ multiplex PCR. The data hold tens of thousands of clones, with roughly 96% observed a single time. CDR3 length equals 17 residues. The V end lost 5 bases, the J end lost 1 base, and 19 bases lay between the germline ends. The germline CDR1 and CDR2 sequences are SEHNR and FQNEAQ (reference sequence). This clonotype originated in a human donor in good health. The sequenced sample consisted of naive CD4+ T cells sorted from blood. J is TRBJ2-3 and V is TRBV7-9; weak D call: TRBD1 (5 bases). CDR3 sequence reads: CASSPRGRGRRTDTQYF. In DNA, the CDR3 is TGTGCCAGCAGCCCAAGGGGTAGGGGAAGGCGCACAGATACGCAGTATTTT.